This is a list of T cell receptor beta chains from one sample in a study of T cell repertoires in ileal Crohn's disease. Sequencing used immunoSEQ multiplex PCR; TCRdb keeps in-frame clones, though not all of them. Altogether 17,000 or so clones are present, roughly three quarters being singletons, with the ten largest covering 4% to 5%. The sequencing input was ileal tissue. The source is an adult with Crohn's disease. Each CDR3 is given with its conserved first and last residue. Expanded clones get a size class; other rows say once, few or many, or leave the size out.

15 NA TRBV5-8 CASSLGAGTYNEQFF
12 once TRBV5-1 CASSLEGREQYF
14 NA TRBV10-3 CAISTGQGAYEQYF
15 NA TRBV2 CASSEPSGKQETQYF
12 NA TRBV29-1 CSVVGHRGEQFF
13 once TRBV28 CASSLHSELRYTF
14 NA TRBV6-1 CASRTAGGGYEQYF
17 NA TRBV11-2 CASTARLAGGDTGELFF
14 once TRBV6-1 CASSEDPQVYGYTF
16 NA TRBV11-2 CASSLGSRSSGNTIYF
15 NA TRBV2 CASSVAGVGTGELFF
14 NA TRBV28 CASSRARSLYEQYF
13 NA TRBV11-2 CASSTGPERPQHF
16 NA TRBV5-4 CASSPGGAEAIYGYTF
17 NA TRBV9 CASSRGVGGRNTGELFF
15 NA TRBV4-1 CASSPNRGVTYEQYF
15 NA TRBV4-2 CASSPATGSTDTQYF
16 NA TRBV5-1 CASSLAEGGGGDTQYF
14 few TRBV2 CASIGVSENYEQYF
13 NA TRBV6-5 CASSYAVQETQYF
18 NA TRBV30 CAWKRYTSGSPLGQPQHF
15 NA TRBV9 CASSPRREGYNEQFF
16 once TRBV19 CASSVGTGESTDTQYF
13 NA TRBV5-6 CASSLVVSDTQYF
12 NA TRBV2 CASSGFGYEQYF
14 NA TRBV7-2 CASSLGLAPYEQYF
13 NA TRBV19 CASSIGSQETQYF
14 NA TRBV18 CASSPGTGINEQFF
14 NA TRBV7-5 CARSPKGQYYEQYF
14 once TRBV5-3 CARSSNRGVQPQHF
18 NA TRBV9 CASSPDGIGQGANNEQFF
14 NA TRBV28 CASTPNRRSYEQYF
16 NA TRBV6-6 CASSYSGGGAGNEQFF
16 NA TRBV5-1 CASSLFTGTAGNEQYF
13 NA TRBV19 CASSVGRSSPLHF
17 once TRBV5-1 CASSSGTSGRAGDEQYF
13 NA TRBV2 CASSPLDREKLFF
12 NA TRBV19 CASSIRAQPQHF
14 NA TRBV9 CASSGLVGQETQYF
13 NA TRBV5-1 CASSELPNSEQFF
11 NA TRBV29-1 CSGVGPGELFF
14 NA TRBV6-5 CASGRKAGIDTQYF